Shown below are 10 T cell receptor beta chains from a single sample sequenced in a study of CD8 T cells in Susac syndrome. RNA, at about 0.45 to 1 ug, was reverse transcribed with random hexamers. TCRdb itself ran the immunoSEQ multiplex PCR reads through MiXCR, one entry per CDR3 protein. The top ten hold around 0.12% of the sample, which has 350,000 to 550,000 distinct CDR3 sequences, more than 80% seen once. Sequencing input: CD8+ T cells from PBMCs. All receptors derive from a human donor with multiple sclerosis.

The gene calls are TRBV15 and TRBJ2-7; the D gene is possibly TRBD2 (6 bases). Germline V gene sequence: CDR1 LNHNV, CDR2 YYDKDF (reference sequence). V lost 1 base to trimming and J lost 3 bases, with 16 bases between them. This CDR3 comprises 16 residues. This CDR3 is CATSRVAWGDGYEQYF. For the CDR3, the DNA is TGTGCCACCAGCAGAGTAGCTTGGGGGGACGGCTACGAGCAGTACTTC.

The chain uses TRBV29-1 and TRBJ1-1; 9 positions agree with TRBD1. Germline V gene sequence: CDR1 SQVTM, CDR2 ANQGSEA. V lost 4 bases and J lost 1; bases outside the gene matches: 7. The CDR3 runs to 15 residues. CDR3 in amino acids: CSVAPKDRGNTEAFF. The CDR3 bases are TGCAGCGTTGCTCCCAAGGACAGGGGGAACACTGAAGCTTTCTTT.

The chain employs TRBV7-9 and TRBJ1-1; D is perhaps TRBD1 (5 bases). V lost 5 bases and J lost 6, with 22 bases in between. This CDR3 region has 16 residues. Per the germline V gene, CDR1 is SEHNR and CDR2 is FQNEAQ (reference sequence). The CDR3 loop is CASSPNGYGAVAEAFF. Here the CDR3 DNA reads TGTGCCAGCAGCCCAAATGGGTACGGGGCCGTGGCTGAAGCTTTCTTT. The whole variable domain, remainder taken from reference TRBV7-9 and TRBJ1-1, is DTGVSQNPRHKITKRGQNVTFRCDPISEHNRLYWYRQTLGQGPEFLTYFQNEAQLEKSRLLSDRFSAERPKGSFSTLEIQRTEQGDSAMYLCASSPNGYGAVAEAFFGQGTRLTVV.

The V call is TRBV6-1, the J call TRBJ1-1, with unresolved D. V was trimmed by 3 bases and J by 4 bases, leaving 15 bases between them. Germline CDR1 MNHNS, CDR2 SASEGT. The CDR3 sequence is 15 residues long. The CDR3 DNA sequence: TGTGCCAGCAGTGATTCCTTGGGTGGGTTCACTGAAGCTTTCTTT. This sequence encodes CASSDSLGGFTEAFF.

In its sample, this clonotype was seen once. The V and J genes are TRBV4-1 and TRBJ2-3; 11 nucleotides match TRBD2. The V gene end was trimmed by 3 bases and the J gene end by 4 bases; junction bases not matched to a gene: 6. This CDR3 spans 16 amino acids. Germline CDR1 is MGHRA and CDR2 is YSYEKL. CDR3 nucleotides: TGCGCCAGCAGCCATGGTAGCGGGGGGGCGGCAGATACGCAGTATTTT. It yields the protein CASSHGSGGAADTQYF.

The chain links TRBV12-3 or TRBV12-4 to TRBJ1-1; no firm D call. The CDR3 has 16 amino acids. V lost 3 bases and J lost 0, with 14 bases in between. The CDR3 nucleotides read TGTGCCAGCAGTTTTGATCCAGAACCGATGAACACTGAAGCTTTCTTT. Its translation: CASSFDPEPMNTEAFF.

The chain is built from TRBV20-1 and TRBJ1-2; TRBD1 matches 7 bases. The CDR3 covers 14 residues. The trim removed 0 bases at V and 4 bases at J, leaving 5 bases unmatched. The germline V gene has CDR1 DFQATT and CDR2 SNEGSKA (reference sequence). Written as DNA, the CDR3 is TGCAGTGCTAGAGATACAGGGACAGCCTATGGCTACACCTTC. This gives the protein CSARDTGTAYGYTF.

The gene calls are TRBV4-1 and TRBJ1-2, with D unresolved. The CDR3 contains 15 residues. In germline, CDR1 is MGHRA, CDR2 YSYEKL. V dropped 0 bases and J dropped 4 bases, with 12 bases sitting between them. The chain's CDR3 is CASSQDQGKTYGYTF. The CDR3 nucleotides read TGCGCCAGCAGCCAAGATCAAGGAAAGACCTATGGCTACACCTTC.

This clonotype was seen just once. The J gene is TRBJ2-7, the V gene TRBV6-6; 10 bases match TRBD2. Germline V gene sequence: CDR1 MNHNY, CDR2 SVGAGI (reference sequence). The CDR3 has 14 residues. Trimming removed 7 bases from V and 3 bases from J; junction bases left unmatched: 6. CDR3 amino acids: CASIHSGRIYEQYF. For the CDR3, the DNA is TGTGCCAGCATCCATAGCGGGAGGATCTACGAGCAGTACTTC.

This chain links TRBV5-1 with TRBJ2-3; 15 nucleotides align to TRBD2. Trimming cost V 4 bases and J 2 bases; bases outside gene matches: 5. The CDR3 spans 17 residues. The V gene's germline CDR1 is SGHRS and CDR2 YFSETQ. The CDR3 DNA sequence: TGCGCCAGCAGCCTGGGACTAGCGGGGGGCCTCACAGATACGCAGTATTTT. Protein product: CASSLGLAGGLTDTQYF.